The entry below gives a single T cell receptor beta chain sequence along with its context. What it recognizes is unknown. The sample has other DNA sequences that encode this CDR3 too. This entry is derived from a study of T cell responses to AZD1222 COVID-19 vaccine. Study results and caveats: Clonal diversity was possibly underestimated, and white British individuals and females predominated among donors. Regions 160-218 and 743-854 dominated among vaccine-associated CD4 TCRs spanning spike.

Sequencing used immunoSEQ multiplex PCR; TCRdb keeps in-frame clones, though not all of them. The table records 40,000 to 55,000 clones, approximately 90% of them present only once. This CDR3 contains 13 residues. From germline, CDR1 is KGHSH and CDR2 LQKENI. V lost 0 bases and J 2 bases, leaving 3 bases between the germline ends. The sequence came from an adult who received the AZD1222 COVID-19 vaccine. The specimen was peripheral blood, collected 28 days after the second AZD1222 dose. V gene TRBV18 combines with J gene TRBJ2-3; D call uncertain. CDR3 sequence: CASSPPITDTQYF. The DNA for the CDR3 is TGTGCCAGCTCACCACCAATCACAGATACGCAGTATTTT.